This T cell receptor beta chain was sequenced for a study of T cell responses to AZD1222 COVID-19 vaccine (dated by TCRdb to the early 2020s). As for the study more broadly: AZD1222 recipients whose second dose came at about 4 weeks and those whose second dose came at about 12 weeks were combined into one group, since spike-specific TCR depth and breadth did not differ between the two schedules. Trial participants were enrolled by age into subgroups of 18-55, 56-69 and 70-plus years, and 148, 28 and 57 TCR-sequenced participants, respectively, were included in these subgroups. TCR sequencing was performed for 230 to 250 trial participants, of whom around 210 were given two doses of AZD1222 and around 25 were given two doses of MenACWY control vaccine. The paper's findings and limits, for the study overall: Spike-specific TCR breadth and depth rose significantly after two AZD1222 doses compared with day 0 and with MenACWY recipients. Because no day 14 peak-response samples were available, the repertoires could be characterized only after the peak T cell response. Most participants were white British and females outnumbered males, and the authors suggested that clonal diversity may have been underestimated. The 56-69-year group was small, and its depth increase did not reach significance, likely because of low power. Only five or six AZD1222 recipients were SARS-CoV-2 seropositive at baseline, limiting conclusions about previously exposed vaccinees. CD4 TCRs associated with the vaccine covered the entire spike protein, and the dominant responses were in regions 160-218 and 743-854. Nearly half of unique spike-specific TCRs reportedly recognized epitopes outside regions mutated in the B.1.351 and B.1.1.7 variants.

Per the publication, the time point label means: baseline before first vaccination. Vaccinee samples were obtained from the UK trials COV001 and COV002, which included a single-blind randomized controlled phase 2/3 trial of AZD1222 (ChAdOx1 nCoV-19) in healthy adults. For TCRbeta chain sequencing, PBMC samples were collected from trial participants at day 0 and at day 28 after the second dose. The CDR3 regions of human TCRbeta chains were subjected to immunosequencing. Regarding the original processing steps: Repertoire TCRs were checked for matches against a reference library of SARS-CoV-2-specific TCRs that had been generated using the MIRA antigen-specificity platform. Breadth was defined as the fraction of unique TCRs that were SARS-CoV-2-associated, and depth was defined as the fraction of total T cells that were SARS-CoV-2-associated. Using the MIRA data, each spike-specific TCR was mapped to the spike region that the TCR reacts to and placed in a CD4 or CD8 class. Log10-transformed breadth and depth values were compared by one-way ANOVA with Sidak's multiple comparisons tests. Here the immuneACCESS table is served through TCRdb, limited to in-frame sequences with V and J called. Missing clones are a known gap in these copies; in checked studies unresolved V genes cover under half, and the rest lacks a known reason. That table supplies the V and J calls and clone size; D and trimming were determined from the DNA. This sample gives some 100,000 clones in total; roughly 87% of them show up just once. 16% of the sample belongs to the ten largest clones.

Trimming leaves V shorter by 6 bases and J shorter by 2 bases, with the junction holding 4 bases beyond the gene matches. The germline V gene gives CDR1 as MDHEN and CDR2 as SYDVKM. The CDR3 runs 14 amino acids, cysteine and phenylalanine included. Just CDR3 DNA is preserved here, 42 bases in frame from base 1. A note on this clone: No cognate antigen has been identified for it. Base qualities are not at hand, and no much larger clone is one base apart.

Here the sequenced sample was peripheral blood, taken on day 0 of AZD1222 vaccination. This receptor chain uses TRBV28 and TRBJ2-7, with 10 junctional bases fitting TRBD2. The clonotype comes from an adult in good health. The DNA sequence reads TGTGCCAGCAGGTACGGACTAGCGGCCTACGAGCAGTACTTC. This is translated as CASRYGLAAYEQYF.